Given below is one T cell receptor (beta chain) in context. The sample originates from a study of shared clonotypes between healthy human individuals. TCRdb keeps only in-frame clones here, not all; method: immunoSEQ multiplex PCR. The top ten hold 0.61% of the sample, which has 900,000 to 1,200,000 clones, 75% to 85% seen once. The CDR3 loop spans 13 amino acids. Looked up from germline, CDR1 is MDHEN and CDR2 is SYDVKM. V lost 5 bases and J 3 bases, leaving 11 bases between the germline ends. This chain uses TRBV28 with TRBJ2-7; D unresolved. Sequencing used memory CD4+ T cells from PBMCs. Subset reported: CD45RA-negative fraction. The TCR originated in a man younger than 35 in good health. Some clones in this sample may be carry-over from other donors' samples. CDR3 in amino acids: CASSANNLYEQYF. CDR3 coding DNA: TGTGCCAGCAGTGCCAACAACCTCTACGAGCAGTACTTC.